This T cell receptor (beta chain) was recorded in a study of blood T cell repertoires in COVID-19. At the level of the study: Researchers got acute and convalescent COVID-19 samples from the United States, Italy and Spain.

Original analysis: Amplification of reference gene primers provided the estimated nucleated cell counts. The table came from immunoSEQ multiplex PCR; TCRdb's copy has only in-frame clones and leaves some out. The V and J calls and the clone size are those of that table, but D and trimming were determined from the DNA. The table records hundreds of thousands of clones, about 85% of them present only once. V lost 7 bases and J 7 bases, leaving 10 bases between the germline ends. The CDR3 has 12 residues. Germline CDR1 is MNHEY and CDR2 is SVGAGI. The TCR originated in a man aged 30-40 years with active or convalescent COVID-19. The chain recombines TRBV6-5 with TRBJ2-2; D is ambiguous. Input material: peripheral blood. The CDR3 loop reads CASKSVVGELFF. CDR3 nucleotide sequence: TGTGCCAGCAAATCAGTGGTCGGGGAGCTGTTTTTT.